Listed below are T cell receptor beta chains from one sample, sequenced in a study of control samples from healthy donors and cancer patients. Libraries were prepared by immunoSEQ multiplex PCR; TCRdb keeps only in-frame clonotypes and omits some of them. Of some 99,000 clones listed, roughly nine tenths were seen once; the top ten hold 4% to 5.5%. Sample: blood. The origin of the receptors is a human donor in good health. The donor label of this sample is uncertain. The conserved cysteine and the conserved F or W are not part of the CDR3 here.

TRBV6-1 ASSEMDRAQPQH
TRBV11-2 ASSLEAGRNTIY
TRBV7-8 ASSLQREKLF
TRBV6-5 ASTLASGNTGELF
TRBV3-1/TRBV3-2 ASSQGDRSSYNEQF
TRBV7-9 ASSSTTGDYEQY
TRBV7-9 ASSYSRDTAEAF
TRBV2 ASSDGLVGNIQY
TRBV23-1 ASSEDGTVGDTEAF
TRBV24-1 ATSPNSNQPQH
TRBV24-1 ATGASGWSGANVLT
TRBV29-1 SVQGRMNTEAF
TRBV4-2 ASSQDVQGALNEQF
TRBV25-1 ASSESGPLRGYT
TRBV5-8 ASSLRGQIYGYT
TRBV7-9 ASSFNENEQF
TRBV5-5 ASSLYQGHIYEQY
TRBV5-1 ASSPDRGQGETQY
TRBV7-9 ASSLNSPGYT
TRBV7-3 ATIKLRTGGETQY
TRBV11-2 ASSFRGGLYTEAF
TRBV5-1 ASSLANSGANVLT
TRBV28 ASSPGTGSYYGYT
TRBV10-2 ASSFQAYEQY
TRBV30 AWNPEQEVTGELF
TRBV18 ASSPTSSYEQY
TRBV12-3/TRBV12-4 ASSFRDWGGYT
TRBV12-5 ASGLTPTHHPDTQY
TRBV29-1 SVGGGRNSPLH
TRBV19 ASSRLSNYGYT
TRBV2 ATHRDTNEKLF
TRBV5-4 ASSLAASGELF
TRBV3-1/TRBV3-2 ASSPKLAGGRETQY
TRBV10-3 AISESRGLDSKNIQY
TRBV10-3 ATTENTEAF
TRBV27 ASRAMDRATATEAF
TRBV9 ASSVGGATNEKLF
TRBV7-3 ASSPHQGIGGYT
TRBV7-2 ASSFGTPNTGELF
TRBV2 ASSEVATGVRGYT
TRBV28 ASSSGLGYGYT
TRBV27 ASRGPTGGRNTGELF
TRBV6-5 ASKQEVFTGELF
TRBV18 ASSPSGGSAGDQPQH
TRBV24-1 ATSDDGLAGDASTDTQY
TRBV5-6 ASSTLIGTDTQY
TRBV29-1 SVEGGDPDTEAF
TRBV14 ASSQELTGVHTGELF
TRBV9 ASSEAGGWNEQF
TRBV19 ASRDGNGYT
TRBV24-1 ATSDSQGAGYEQY
TRBV7-8 ASSPLRGNTEAF
TRBV28 ASSSAGVETQY
TRBV18 ASSPNLPGGTEAF
TRBV19 ASRRQPSNYGYT